The 25 T cell receptor beta chains below were found in one sample sequenced in a study of cytomegalovirus exposure and HLA in healthy donors. The protocol was immunoSEQ multiplex PCR, while the TCRdb copy is restricted to in-frame clones and leaves out a portion. The sample yields 110,000 or so clones, more than 85% seen once. The specimen was PBMCs. These receptors were obtained from a man younger than 35 in good health and CMV-seropositive.

Written as DNA, the CDR3 is TGCAGCGGTACCCGGGACAGGGGACTTGAAGCTTTCTTT. Its translation is CSGTRDRGLEAFF. This rearrangement joins TRBV29-1 to TRBJ1-1, with TRBD1 identical over 10 bases. With 7 bases clipped from V and 7 bases from J, the junction kept 9 bases outside the gene matches. Germline V gives CDR1 SQVTM, CDR2 ANQGSEA. The CDR3 loop spans 13 amino acids.

This clone was seen a single time. The genes are TRBV4-1 and TRBJ2-1, with D maybe TRBD2 (7 bases). This CDR3 contains 18 residues. Trimming removed 4 bases at V and 2 bases at J, with 21 bases between. Germline V gene sequence: CDR1 MGHRA, CDR2 YSYEKL. CDR3 in DNA: TGCGCCAGCAGCCCGGCGAGGGGGGGCAGGGACCCCTACAATGAGCAGTTCTTC. Residues: CASSPARGGRDPYNEQFF.

This CDR3 is CASSQSNDRTLLYGYTF. The CDR3 DNA reads TGTGCCAGCAGCCAATCTAACGACAGGACGCTCCTATATGGCTACACCTTC. This chain links TRBV16 with TRBJ1-2; TRBD1 might be the D (6 bases). CDR1 and CDR2 (germline): KGHSY, FQNENV. There are 17 residues in the CDR3. With 0 bases removed from V and 5 bases from J, the gap between germline ends came to 19 bases.

The chain links TRBV7-2 to TRBJ2-7; 7 bases are shared with TRBD1. Germline lookup yields CDR1 SGHTA and CDR2 FQGNSA. Germline trimming cut 0 bases from V and 1 base from J; bases unmatched to any gene: 6. The CDR3 covers 16 residues. Here the CDR3 reads CASSLAAGDRSYEQYF. In DNA form, the CDR3 reads TGTGCCAGCAGCTTAGCTGCAGGGGACAGATCCTACGAGCAGTACTTC. The full variable domain, its missing parts supplied by reference TRBV7-2 and TRBJ2-7, is GAGVSQSPSNKVTEKGKDVELRCDPISGHTALYWYRQSLGQGLEFLIYFQGNSAPDKSGLPSDRFSAERTGGSVSTLTIQRTQQEDSAVYLCASSLAAGDRSYEQYFGPGTRLTVT.

The rearrangement uses TRBV29-1 and TRBJ2-7; 10 nucleotides align to TRBD1. The CDR3 contains 16 residues. CDR1 is SQVTM and CDR2 is ANQGSEA in the germline V gene. V lost 4 bases, J lost 3 bases, and 12 bases stayed unmatched. The CDR3 sequence: CSVVGDGTGVDYEQYF. CDR3 DNA: TGCAGCGTTGTGGGCGACGGGACAGGGGTCGACTACGAGCAGTACTTC.

V gene TRBV6-5 combines with J gene TRBJ2-3; 8 bases are a match to TRBD2. J lost 5 bases, V lost 2 bases, and 3 bases had no gene match. The germline gives CDR1 MNHEY, CDR2 SVGAGI. CDR3 length: 14 amino acids. CDR3 coding DNA: TGTGCCAGCAGTTACACGGGGGGGCAAGATACGCAGTATTTT. Translation: CASSYTGGQDTQYF.

This clone was counted between two and nine times. The chain combines TRBV9 with TRBJ2-5; possibly TRBD2 for D (5 bases). With 4 bases removed from V and 7 bases from J, the gap between germline ends came to 20 bases. The CDR3 is 15 amino acids. The germline V gene encodes CDR1 SGDLS and CDR2 YYNGEE. The CDR3 protein is CASSLDTGSSGTQYF. CDR3 DNA: TGTGCCAGCAGCTTGGATACGGGGAGTTCAGGGACCCAGTACTTC.

This chain joins TRBV27 and TRBJ1-1, with TRBD1 matching 8 bases. Trimming cost V 1 base and J 1 base; bases outside gene matches: 2. The germline gives CDR1 MNHEY, CDR2 SMNVEV (reference sequence). The CDR3 has 15 amino acids. Here the CDR3 DNA reads TGTGCCAGCAGTTTATTGGGGACAGGGAACACTGAAGCTTTCTTT. It translates to CASSLLGTGNTEAFF.

The V and J genes are TRBV6-6 and TRBJ2-7; D perhaps matches TRBD2 (6 bases). Trimming pared 0 bases from V and 0 bases from J, leaving 9 bases between. The CDR3 sequence is 15 residues long. Germline values: CDR1 MNHNY, CDR2 SVGAGI (reference sequence). The CDR3 coding sequence is TGTGCCAGCAGTTACTCTGGGCGGGGCTCCTACGAGCAGTACTTC. It specifies CASSYSGRGSYEQYF.

This chain uses TRBV7-6 with TRBJ2-2; D remains unclear. Germline loops: CDR1 SGHVS, CDR2 FNYEAQ. The CDR3 totals 12 residues. With 4 bases removed from V and 6 bases from J, the gap between germline ends came to 6 bases. As DNA, the CDR3 is TGTGCCAGCAGCTCTCCCCCCGGGGAGCTGTTTTTT. This translates into CASSSPPGELFF.

The chain has TRBV4-2 and TRBJ2-2; 8 bases line up with TRBD1. Germline V CDR1 and CDR2: LGHNA, YNFKEQ. The CDR3 consists of 14 residues. The V segment lost 1 base and the J segment 7 bases; nucleotides outside the gene matches: 2. In nucleotides, the CDR3 is TGTGCCAGCAGCCAAGGACAGGGGCTCGGGGAGCTGTTTTTT. As protein: CASSQGQGLGELFF.

The chain recombines TRBV11-2 with TRBJ1-2, with D possibly matching TRBD1 (5 bases). The CDR3 consists of 18 residues. CDR1 and CDR2 from the germline V gene are SGHAT and FQNNGV. Trimming removed 2 bases at V and 5 bases at J, with 24 bases between. Here the CDR3 DNA reads TGTGCCAGCAGCTTATTCGTTCGGGGACGGGGGGACCTATATGGCTACACCTTC. Translated: CASSLFVRGRGDLYGYTF.

V gene TRBV28 combines with J gene TRBJ1-1; D remains ambiguous. V was shortened by 5 bases and J by 1 base, with 8 bases between the two germline ends. This CDR3 region has 13 residues. CDR1 and CDR2 (germline): MDHEN, SYDVKM. DNA of the CDR3: TGTGCCAGCAGTCTCGGTCAGAACACTGAAGCTTTCTTT. This sequence encodes CASSLGQNTEAFF.

V gene TRBV6-1 combines with J gene TRBJ1-2, with D possibly TRBD1 on 5 matching bases. This CDR3 is 13 amino acids long. CDR1 is MNHNS and CDR2 is SASEGT in the germline V gene. V lost 11 bases, J lost 5 bases, and 18 bases lay in between. CDR3 residues: CAGTGDLLYGYTF. CDR3 bases: TGTGCCGGAACGGGGGATCTGCTATATGGCTACACCTTC.

This clone has just one count. The rearrangement links TRBV7-6 to TRBJ1-1; perhaps TRBD1 as D (5 bases). Germline assignment: CDR1 SGHVS and CDR2 FNYEAQ. V was shortened by 4 bases and J by 4 bases, with 13 bases between the two germline ends. This CDR3 has 14 residues. The CDR3: CASSSDPGSTEAFF. Written as DNA, the CDR3 is TGTGCCAGCAGCTCAGACCCAGGGTCCACTGAAGCTTTCTTT.

J is TRBJ1-4 and V is TRBV18, with TRBD1 as a possible D gene (6 bases). Germline loops: CDR1 KGHSH, CDR2 LQKENI. The CDR3 is 19 residues long. Trimming took 2 bases from V and 0 from J, leaving 19 bases between them. The CDR3 here is CASSPSLNREWATNEKLFF. The CDR3 bases are TGTGCCAGCTCACCATCTTTGAACAGGGAATGGGCAACTAATGAAAAACTGTTTTTT.

The genes are TRBV11-2 and TRBJ1-4; D gene unclear. The CDR3 loop spans 14 amino acids. The germline CDR1 and CDR2 sequences are SGHAT and FQNNGV. V was pared by 5 bases and J by 4 bases, with 11 bases between. The CDR3 sequence: CASSGGPLNEKLFF. CDR3 nucleotide sequence: TGTGCCAGCAGCGGAGGACCGCTTAATGAAAAACTGTTTTTT.

V is TRBV28 and J is TRBJ2-5; the match to TRBD1 covers 10 bases. This CDR3 contains 18 residues. The trim removed 6 bases at V and 4 bases at J, leaving 17 bases unmatched. From germline, CDR1 is MDHEN and CDR2 SYDVKM. The CDR3 DNA is TGTGCCAGCAGGGTATGGGACAGGGGTGATGTTCGAGCAGAGACCCAGTACTTC. It encodes CASRVWDRGDVRAETQYF.

The rearrangement links TRBV5-6 to TRBJ2-7; D is undetermined. Trimming took 3 bases from V and 2 from J, leaving 15 bases between them. The CDR3 totals 15 residues. The germline gives CDR1 SGHDT, CDR2 YYEEEE. This chain's CDR3 is CASSSGGWPPYEQYF. CDR3 DNA: TGTGCCAGCAGCTCGGGTGGATGGCCACCCTACGAGCAGTACTTC. Filled out from reference TRBV5-6 and TRBJ2-7, the complete variable domain reads DAGVTQSPTHLIKTRGQQVTLRCSPKSGHDTVSWYQQALGQGPQFIFQYYEEEERQRGNFPDRFSGHQFPNYSSELNVNALLLGDSALYLCASSSGGWPPYEQYFGPGTRLTVT.

In the case of this clone: A much larger clone lies one base from this, so it may be a read error. The J gene is TRBJ2-3, the V gene TRBV6-1, with 9 bases matching TRBD2. This CDR3 comprises 15 residues. In germline, CDR1 is MNHNS, CDR2 SASEGT. The V gene end was trimmed by 3 bases and the J gene end by 1 base; junction bases not matched to a gene: 2. The CDR3 sequence is CASSDLAGGTDTQYF. The CDR3 DNA is TGTGCCAGCAGTGACTTAGCGGGGGGCACAGATACGCAGTATTTT.

The V gene is TRBV6-5, the J gene TRBJ1-5; D is possibly TRBD1 (5 bases). Trimming removed 7 bases from V and 4 bases from J, with 14 bases in between. This CDR3 is built from 14 residues. CDR1 is MNHEY, CDR2 SVGAGI, per germline. The CDR3, as DNA: TGTGCCAGCAAAAACCAGGGCAGGAATCAGCCCCAGCATTTT. This translates into CASKNQGRNQPQHF.

The chain uses TRBV2 and TRBJ1-4, with 8 bases lining up with TRBD1. The CDR3 extends over 14 amino acids. CDR1 and CDR2 from the germline V gene are SNHLY and FYNNEI. V trimming: 6 bases; J trimming: 8 bases; junction bases outside the gene matches: 8. The CDR3 region is CASSGQGSWEKLFF. Here the CDR3 DNA reads TGTGCCAGCAGCGGACAGGGTTCGTGGGAAAAACTGTTTTTT.

The V gene is TRBV10-1, the J gene TRBJ2-1; 8 bases agree with TRBD2. Trimming cost V 5 bases and J 7 bases; bases outside gene matches: 10. The CDR3 sequence is 15 residues long. Per germline, CDR1 WNHNN and CDR2 SYGVQD (reference sequence). CDR3 bases: TGCGCCAGCAGTTCCGACAAGCGGGGGTATAATGAGCAGTTCTTC. It encodes CASSSDKRGYNEQFF.

This chain connects TRBV5-1 to TRBJ2-3; the D gene is possibly TRBD1 (6 bases). This CDR3 has 15 amino acids. CDR1 is SGHRS, CDR2 YFSETQ, per germline. The germline V and J ends were trimmed by 3 bases and 0 bases, with 11 bases remaining between them. The CDR3 coding sequence is TGCGCCAGCAGCTCCGGACAGACTAGCACAGATACGCAGTATTTT. Translating it yields CASSSGQTSTDTQYF.

As DNA, the CDR3 is TGTGCCAGCAGTTACGGGGCCGAAGAGACCCAGTACTTC. Protein: CASSYGAEETQYF. This sequence joins TRBV6-6 and TRBJ2-5, with D perhaps TRBD1 (5 bases). Trimming pared 2 bases from V and 3 bases from J, leaving 7 bases between. Germline V gene data show CDR1 as MNHNY and CDR2 as SVGAGI (reference sequence). The CDR3 loop spans 13 amino acids.